The rows below give T cell receptor beta chains drawn from one sample of a study of regulatory T cells in long-lasting Graves disease. TCRdb re-derived calls from the multiplex PCR reads in MiXCR, one entry per CDR3 protein. The sample carries 350,000 to 550,000 distinct CDR3 sequences, approximately 15% recorded once. Separately, the same data were catalogued under a study of T cells in Graves' hyperthyroidism and ophthalmopathy.

The specimen was peripheral blood mononuclear cells (PBMCs), collected at new diagnosis, from a patient treated with antithyroid drugs. These receptor sequences come from a woman between 50 and 59 years old with Graves disease. The CDR3 runs from the conserved cysteine through the conserved F or W. A D gene is named only where the DNA matches it firmly. Only part of the rows carry a size: once, few, many, or a class if the clone is expanded.

j_gene: TRBJ2-7
v_gene: TRBV19
d_gene: TRBD1
abundance: few
CDR3nt: TGTGCCAGTAGTACCCCGGGACAGGATCTTTACGAGCAGTACTTC
CDR3aa: CASSTPGQDLYEQYF

j_gene: TRBJ2-4
v_gene: TRBV5-1
d_gene: TRBD1
abundance: many
CDR3nt: TGCGCCAGCAGCTTGAACAGGGGGAGACAAAACATTCAGTACTTC
CDR3aa: CASSLNRGRQNIQYF

j_gene: TRBJ2-1
v_gene: TRBV4-1
d_gene: -
abundance: few
CDR3nt: TGCGCCAGCAGCCAACCGGTGGGGGCCAATGAGCAGTTCTTC
CDR3aa: CASSQPVGANEQFF

j_gene: TRBJ1-4
v_gene: TRBV4-2
d_gene: -
abundance: -
CDR3nt: TGTGCCAGCAGCCAAGATAGGAACAGGCCCTATGAAAAACTGTTTTTT
CDR3aa: CASSQDRNRPYEKLFF

j_gene: TRBJ1-5
v_gene: TRBV12-3/TRBV12-4
d_gene: -
abundance: many
CDR3nt: TGTGCCAGCAGGGGAAGGTCGAGCAATCAGCCCCAGCATTTT
CDR3aa: CASRGRSSNQPQHF

j_gene: TRBJ1-2
v_gene: TRBV6-1
d_gene: -
abundance: -
CDR3nt: TGTGCCAGCATGGGGATTACTCTCTCTTCTGGCTACACCTTC
CDR3aa: CASMGITLSSGYTF

j_gene: TRBJ2-3
v_gene: TRBV6-1
d_gene: TRBD2
abundance: -
CDR3nt: TGTGCCAGCGCTACTAGCGGGAGGGCAGATACGCAGTATTTT
CDR3aa: CASATSGRADTQYF

j_gene: TRBJ1-2
v_gene: TRBV30
d_gene: -
abundance: many
CDR3nt: TGTGCCTGGAGAGCAGGGGACTATGGCTACACCTTC
CDR3aa: CAWRAGDYGYTF

j_gene: TRBJ2-5
v_gene: TRBV2
d_gene: -
abundance: many
CDR3nt: TGTGCCAGCAGCAAGGGAGCTCTAGAGACCCAGTACTTC
CDR3aa: CASSKGALETQYF

j_gene: TRBJ1-5
v_gene: TRBV28
d_gene: -
abundance: many
CDR3nt: TGTGCCAGCGGGGGGGCGAGCAATCAGCCCCAGCATTTT
CDR3aa: CASGGASNQPQHF

j_gene: TRBJ1-2
v_gene: TRBV24-1
d_gene: -
abundance: many
CDR3nt: TGTGCCACCAGTGATCCTGGGCTTCCCGCTGGCTACACCTTC
CDR3aa: CATSDPGLPAGYTF

j_gene: TRBJ1-1
v_gene: TRBV7-2
d_gene: -
abundance: many
CDR3nt: TGTGCCAGCAGCTTAGTTGGGGGGATTAGGACTGAAGCTTTCTTT
CDR3aa: CASSLVGGIRTEAFF

j_gene: TRBJ2-7
v_gene: TRBV28
d_gene: -
abundance: many
CDR3nt: TGTGCCAGCAGTTTGGATGCGGGCAGGAGCTCCTACGAGCAGTACTTC
CDR3aa: CASSLDAGRSSYEQYF

j_gene: TRBJ2-5
v_gene: TRBV12-5
d_gene: TRBD2
abundance: few
CDR3nt: TGTGCTAGTGGTTCGGGACTAGCGGGAGGCCGGGACGAGACCCAGTACTTC
CDR3aa: CASGSGLAGGRDETQYF

j_gene: TRBJ2-1
v_gene: TRBV10-3
d_gene: -
abundance: many
CDR3nt: TGTGCCATCAGTGAGGAAGGGAGTTCCTACAATGAGCAGTTCTTC
CDR3aa: CAISEEGSSYNEQFF

j_gene: TRBJ2-7
v_gene: TRBV13
d_gene: -
abundance: -
CDR3nt: TGTGCCAGCAGCTTGGTAGTTGAGTACGAGCAGTACTTC
CDR3aa: CASSLVVEYEQYF

j_gene: TRBJ1-5
v_gene: TRBV4-1
d_gene: TRBD1
abundance: -
CDR3nt: TGCGCCAGCAGCCAACCCGGACAGGGTGAACAGCCCCAGCATTTT
CDR3aa: CASSQPGQGEQPQHF

j_gene: TRBJ2-7
v_gene: TRBV7-8
d_gene: -
abundance: many
CDR3nt: TGTGCCAGCACGGGACTTAACTACGAGCAGTACTTC
CDR3aa: CASTGLNYEQYF

j_gene: TRBJ2-3
v_gene: TRBV28
d_gene: TRBD2
abundance: many
CDR3nt: TGTGCCAGCGCAGAGACTAGCGGGAGAGATACGCAGTATTTT
CDR3aa: CASAETSGRDTQYF

j_gene: TRBJ2-7
v_gene: TRBV25-1
d_gene: -
abundance: -
CDR3nt: TGTGCCAGCAGTGCGTACGGGTCTGGGGGGGCCCAATCTTACGAGCAGTACTTC
CDR3aa: CASSAYGSGGAQSYEQYF

j_gene: TRBJ1-1
v_gene: TRBV30
d_gene: TRBD1
abundance: many
CDR3nt: TGTGCCTGGAGTCAGGGACAGGGACATACTGAAGCTTTCTTT
CDR3aa: CAWSQGQGHTEAFF

j_gene: TRBJ2-1
v_gene: TRBV20-1
d_gene: -
abundance: few
CDR3nt: TGCAGTGCTAGAGAGATTCGGAGGGGGACTCTAGAGCAGTTCTTC
CDR3aa: CSAREIRRGTLEQFF

j_gene: TRBJ1-5
v_gene: TRBV18
d_gene: -
abundance: once
CDR3nt: TGTGCCAGCTCACACACGATGGAAGGGTCCGCGGAGCCCCAGCATTTT
CDR3aa: CASSHTMEGSAEPQHF

j_gene: TRBJ2-7
v_gene: TRBV14
d_gene: -
abundance: -
CDR3nt: TGTGCCAGCAGCCAACTCGACAGCCCGTACGAGCAGTACTTC
CDR3aa: CASSQLDSPYEQYF

j_gene: TRBJ2-3
v_gene: TRBV27
d_gene: TRBD2
abundance: -
CDR3nt: TGTGCCAGCAGTTCGCCCCCTCCAGCGGGAGGGAAGGCAAGTCTTCTCACAGATACGCAGTATTTT
CDR3aa: CASSSPPPAGGKASLLTDTQYF

j_gene: TRBJ1-2
v_gene: TRBV10-3
d_gene: -
abundance: -
CDR3nt: TGTGCCGTCTCCGGGAATATCGCTAACTATGGCTACACCTTC
CDR3aa: CAVSGNIANYGYTF

j_gene: TRBJ1-1
v_gene: TRBV2
d_gene: -
abundance: many
CDR3nt: TGTGCCAGCAGCTCGATTGGACACCCGAACACTGAAGCTTTCTTT
CDR3aa: CASSSIGHPNTEAFF

j_gene: TRBJ2-5
v_gene: TRBV5-1
d_gene: TRBD1
abundance: -
CDR3nt: TGCGCCAGCCATCCGGGACAGGGGTTTTCTTCAGGAGAGACCCAGTACTTC
CDR3aa: CASHPGQGFSSGETQYF

j_gene: TRBJ2-5
v_gene: TRBV27
d_gene: TRBD2
abundance: many
CDR3nt: TGTGCCAGCAGTTTATGGCTAGCGGGAAAAGAGACCCAGTACTTC
CDR3aa: CASSLWLAGKETQYF

j_gene: TRBJ1-1
v_gene: TRBV6-1
d_gene: -
abundance: many
CDR3nt: TGTGCCAGCAGACGACAAGGGGGCACTGAAGCTTTCTTT
CDR3aa: CASRRQGGTEAFF

j_gene: TRBJ1-1
v_gene: TRBV12-3/TRBV12-4
d_gene: -
abundance: -
CDR3nt: TGTGCCAGCAGTTTCGGCGCCGGTGCAGGAGCCTACACTGAAGCTTTCTTT
CDR3aa: CASSFGAGAGAYTEAFF

j_gene: TRBJ2-6
v_gene: TRBV20-1
d_gene: -
abundance: -
CDR3nt: TGCAGTGCCCCCTTCAGGGTCTCTGGGGCCAACGTCCTGACTTTC
CDR3aa: CSAPFRVSGANVLTF

j_gene: TRBJ1-4
v_gene: TRBV12-3/TRBV12-4
d_gene: -
abundance: many
CDR3nt: TGTGCCAGCAGTACAGGGTTAGCTAATGAAAAACTGTTTTTT
CDR3aa: CASSTGLANEKLFF

j_gene: TRBJ2-7
v_gene: TRBV20-1
d_gene: -
abundance: -
CDR3nt: TGCAGTGCTAGAGATAAGGGGGTTTGGGGGATATCCTACGAGCAGTACTTC
CDR3aa: CSARDKGVWGISYEQYF

j_gene: TRBJ2-7
v_gene: TRBV11-2
d_gene: -
abundance: many
CDR3nt: TGTGCCAGCAGCTTAGCCCGCCGGGAGCAGTACTTC
CDR3aa: CASSLARREQYF

j_gene: TRBJ2-3
v_gene: TRBV20-1
d_gene: -
abundance: few
CDR3nt: TGCAGTGCTAGGCCGAGGGGGGGGCTAGCAGCACTCGGCCCTAGCACAGATACGCAGTATTTT
CDR3aa: CSARPRGGLAALGPSTDTQYF

j_gene: TRBJ2-7
v_gene: TRBV30
d_gene: TRBD1
abundance: many
CDR3nt: TGTGCCTGGACCTCAACAGGGGGGATATACGAGCAGTACTTC
CDR3aa: CAWTSTGGIYEQYF

j_gene: TRBJ2-1
v_gene: TRBV25-1
d_gene: -
abundance: -
CDR3nt: TGTGCCAGCAGTGGCTTACAGGGTGTCGATGAGCAGTTCTTC
CDR3aa: CASSGLQGVDEQFF

j_gene: TRBJ2-1
v_gene: TRBV30
d_gene: TRBD2
abundance: few
CDR3nt: TGTGCCTGGAGTGTTTGGACTAGCGCATCAAGGGAGCAGTTCTTC
CDR3aa: CAWSVWTSASREQFF

j_gene: TRBJ2-2
v_gene: TRBV5-5
d_gene: -
abundance: many
CDR3nt: TGTGCCAGCAGCTCACAAGGAGGACCAAACACCGGGGAGCTGTTTTTT
CDR3aa: CASSSQGGPNTGELFF

j_gene: TRBJ2-1
v_gene: TRBV18
d_gene: TRBD1
abundance: -
CDR3nt: TGTGCCAGCTCACTCTATTCTCCGGGACAGGGTTTGAATGAGCAGTTCTTC
CDR3aa: CASSLYSPGQGLNEQFF

j_gene: TRBJ1-1
v_gene: TRBV10-3
d_gene: -
abundance: many
CDR3nt: TGTGCCATCAATGGACAACCGAACACTGAAGCTTTCTTT
CDR3aa: CAINGQPNTEAFF

j_gene: TRBJ2-7
v_gene: TRBV12-3/TRBV12-4
d_gene: TRBD2
abundance: many
CDR3nt: TGTGCCAGCAGTCCAGGGACTAGCTTTCGCTACGAGCAGTACTTC
CDR3aa: CASSPGTSFRYEQYF

j_gene: TRBJ2-1
v_gene: TRBV19
d_gene: TRBD1
abundance: -
CDR3nt: TGTGCCAGTAGCGAGGACAGGGCTGATGAGCAGTTCTTC
CDR3aa: CASSEDRADEQFF

j_gene: TRBJ2-1
v_gene: TRBV9
d_gene: TRBD2
abundance: few
CDR3nt: TGTGCCAGCAGCGTAGCACTAGCGGGCTACAATGAGCAGTTCTTC
CDR3aa: CASSVALAGYNEQFF

j_gene: TRBJ2-1
v_gene: TRBV13
d_gene: TRBD2
abundance: many
CDR3nt: TGTGCCAGCAGCGGACTAGCGGGGGTAGGTCTCCTACACGTGGGTAATGAGCAGTTCTTC
CDR3aa: CASSGLAGVGLLHVGNEQFF

j_gene: TRBJ2-3
v_gene: TRBV6-5
d_gene: -
abundance: few
CDR3nt: TGTGCCAGCAGTTACGACAGCGGCACGCAGTATTTT
CDR3aa: CASSYDSGTQYF

j_gene: TRBJ1-2
v_gene: TRBV27
d_gene: -
abundance: many
CDR3nt: TGTGCCAGCAGTTTATCCTACTCGGGGCGGGATGGCTACACCTTC
CDR3aa: CASSLSYSGRDGYTF

j_gene: TRBJ2-2
v_gene: TRBV2
d_gene: TRBD2
abundance: many
CDR3nt: TGTGCCAGTCAGCGGGAGGGATACACCGGGGAGCTGTTTTTT
CDR3aa: CASQREGYTGELFF

j_gene: TRBJ1-2
v_gene: TRBV3-1
d_gene: -
abundance: few
CDR3nt: TGTGCCAGCAGCCAAGTGGACAGCTATGGCTACACCTTC
CDR3aa: CASSQVDSYGYTF

j_gene: TRBJ2-7
v_gene: TRBV11-2
d_gene: TRBD2
abundance: -
CDR3nt: TGTGCCAGCAGCTTGGATAGCGGGAGCAACGAGCAGTACTTC
CDR3aa: CASSLDSGSNEQYF

j_gene: TRBJ2-1
v_gene: TRBV5-1
d_gene: TRBD1
abundance: -
CDR3nt: TGCGCCAGCAGCACCGCAACAGGGGACCCCTACAATGAGCAGTTCTTC
CDR3aa: CASSTATGDPYNEQFF

j_gene: TRBJ2-7
v_gene: TRBV7-6
d_gene: TRBD2
abundance: -
CDR3nt: TGTGCCAGCAGCCTAGGAGGACTAGCGGATTCCTACGAGCAGTACTTC
CDR3aa: CASSLGGLADSYEQYF